This T cell receptor (beta chain) was recorded in a study of blood T cells in healthy people across ages. Study-wide results and caveats: Among T cells, TCR beta diversity per million cells dropped roughly linearly as age rose.

This clonotype was found a few times. Its antigen is unidentified. The use of a sample-barcoded 5' primer and a J-beta primer mix characterized a second PCR of roughly 6 to 11 cycles. Any given sample supplied a minimum of 3 million CDR3-containing paired-end reads. TCRdb reanalysed the 5' RACE reads using MiXCR and keeps one entry per CDR3 protein. The profile shows about 1.8 million distinct CDR3 sequences, about 50% of them singletons. Trimming removed 4 bases from V and 2 bases from J, with 14 bases in between. The CDR3 sequence is 15 residues long. The germline CDR1 and CDR2 sequences are SGHAT and FQDESV (reference sequence).

This sequence originates from a woman aged 40-49 years in good health. The chain recombines TRBV11-1 with TRBJ2-5, with D possibly TRBD1 on 5 matching bases. The material sequenced was blood. The CDR3 sequence is CASSSSQGWQETQYF. The CDR3 nucleotides read TGTGCCAGCAGCTCATCTCAGGGTTGGCAAGAGACCCAGTACTTC.